The present entry profiles one T cell receptor beta chain with its context. The antigen it binds to is not known. Per-base quality was not reported, and no clone a single base away is much larger than it. Libraries came from the immunoSEQ multiplex PCR assay. For the multiplex PCR, a mixture combining 60 forward primers for TCR Vbeta segments and 13 reverse primers for TCR Jbeta segments was used. The CDR3 region of rearranged TCR beta genes was amplified from genomic DNA by a multiplex PCR assay. On the Illumina HiSeq System, the amplified TCR beta libraries were sequenced as 87-base-pair reads. For the original study's pipeline: A later analysis tallied 70 million to 100 million unique TCR beta chains across the 700 or so repertoires, and some 10 million of those chains were shared by two or more donors. Raw reads were error-corrected and collapsed into unique sequences by a nearest-neighbor algorithm in which closely related sequences were merged to remove PCR and sequencing errors. To assign V, D and J gene segments, CDR3 sequences were aligned to IMGT reference sequences. Each retained sequence needed at least a six-nucleotide match to both a V gene segment and a J gene segment. Rearrangements were classified as productive when the CDR3 lacked stop codons and remained in frame with V and J, and all other rearrangements were classified as non-productive. CDR3 was defined by IMGT convention, running from the second conserved V-encoded cysteine to the conserved J-encoded phenylalanine. In an earlier analysis of 500 to 650 of the donors, sequences lacking an unambiguous match to a single V gene segment were excluded. An earlier analysis of some 610 of the donors called V segments functional above 56.7% productive rearrangements and segregating when the between-donor standard deviation exceeded 5%. To diagnose cytomegalovirus status from the catalog of TCR beta chain sequences, a statistical classification framework was built. V and J gene assignment, in a later analysis, came from comparing TCR nucleotide sequences with IMGT/GENE-DB human TR gene sequences. The TCRdist pipeline was used in a later analysis to assign CDR3 sequences and most-parsimonious VDJ recombination scenarios. In a later analysis, every TCR beta chain was defined by the combination of its CDR3 amino acid sequence and its V-gene family, and reads without a unique V-gene family were dropped. In a later analysis, approximately 590 highly shared, low-generation-probability nucleotide sequences were removed to address suspected cross-contamination and a sequencing artifact. A later analysis calculated a clonal expansion index for each public chain from normalized within-repertoire ranks of inferred template counts. In a later analysis, generation probabilities were computed with a VDJ recombination model fitted to out-of-frame rearrangements, and the resulting probabilities were checked against IGoR. Hypergeometric tests were used in a later analysis to score TCR-TCR, TCR-HLA and TCR-CMV co-occurrence, with a repertoire-size bias correction applied to the TCR pairs. False discovery rates were estimated in a later analysis by permuting HLA or CMV assignments 20 times. In a later analysis, co-occurring TCRs were grouped with DBSCAN, and TCRdist sequence similarity was added when clustering was performed within HLA-allele-positive subsets. Repertoires with fewer than 30,000 or more than 120,000 public chains were left out of co-occurrence clustering, as were about five repertoires with anomalous nucleotide sharing. TCRdb took over this immuneACCESS table, retaining in-frame rearrangements with V and J assigned. Such tables are incomplete; in checked studies, under half of the missing clones stem from an unresolved V gene, and the remainder is unexplained. V and J calls and clone size are given by that table; D and trimming were obtained from the DNA. This sample gives 90,000 to 140,000 clones in total; approximately 69% of them show up just once. In total, the top ten clones hold under 4% of the sample.

In total, roughly 710 healthy bone marrow donors made up the cohort. Cohort members were all nominally healthy when sampled, although unrecorded immune exposures were likely present. The donor tested CMV seronegative, placing the donor among the 300 to 450 seronegative members of the cohort. A peripheral blood sample was provided by each donor, and peripheral blood mononuclear cells were used for TCR beta sequencing. Genomic DNA extraction from the blood cell samples was performed with the Qiagen DNeasy Blood Extraction Kit. Taken from the germline V gene, the CDR1 and CDR2 loops are SGHNT and YENEEA. Including cysteine and phenylalanine, the CDR3 has 15 amino acids. The read is trimmed to its CDR3 DNA, 45 bases read in frame from base 1. V trim: 5 bases; J trim: 0 bases; unmatched bases: 6. This specimen belongs to a study of cytomegalovirus exposure and HLA in healthy donors (dated by TCRdb to 2016 to 2017). Background for the entire study: According to an earlier analysis of 587 of the donors, about 179 million T cells yielded 90 million to 130 million unique TCR beta sequences and about 300 Gb of sequence data. Approximately 300 gigabases of sequencing data and around 85 million unique TCR sequences made up an early release that covered several hundred HLA-typed donors. An earlier analysis of fewer than 700 of the donors applied high-throughput TCR beta sequencing to assess whether each TCR beta V gene segment acted as functional or pseudogenic. Because of strong linkage in the cohort, 5 or 6 DR-DQ haplotypes were treated as single units for association and clustering. On average, roughly 250,000 unique TCR beta nucleotide sequences were sequenced per donor among 398 genotyped donors of the cohort, with roughly 18% of those sequences being non-productive. Donor age, sex, ethnicity and CMV serostatus were collected together with the repertoire data. In a later analysis, previously published TCR beta repertoires from 670 or so donors were re-analyzed and high-resolution HLA genotyping was added so that TCR occurrence patterns could be studied. Among the roughly 370 genotyped donors, approximately 81% belonged to the genetic ancestry cluster associated with self-reported Caucasian donors. In addition to the first cohort of hundreds of subjects, a separate validation cohort of 120 different subjects was used. In the later analysis, no new phenotypic data were used to find candidate immune exposures; instead, reliance was placed on TCR beta sequences and their occurrence across donors. HLA typing included class I and class II loci at four-digit resolution. The study profiled the T cell repertoires of 550 to 700 subjects by immunosequencing and related them to cytomegalovirus serostatus. Genome-wide SNP genotypes for about 60% of the roughly 700 donors were used in a later genetic analysis, which treated that subset as a discovery cohort. The aim of the study was to test whether cataloging public T cell receptors could identify signatures of past pathogen exposure. The number of donors typed differed by locus, with roughly 620-640 for A, B, C, DRB1 and DQB1, roughly 550 for DQA1, approximately 580 for DPA1, and 400 to 490 for DPB1. All discovery cohort repertoires had been generated on a single sequencing platform. The study combined high-throughput TCR immunosequencing, statistical association of individual TCRs with disease status, and machine learning to predict cytomegalovirus infection status.

Study-wide findings and limitations: While some public TCRs were present in many individuals, most TCR sequences turned up only very rarely across donors. A later analysis found that most CMV-associated TCR beta chains appeared HLA-restricted, with HLA associations seemingly driven largely by CMV exposure. Compared with equally common non-associated chains, HLA-associated TCR beta chains in a later analysis were more clonally expanded and had lower generation probabilities. Because counts were too low, roughly 18 rarely observed V segments, including chromosome 9 orphons, were left out of the earlier analysis of a few hundred of the donors. In a later analysis, about 17,000 TCR beta sequences were associated with specific HLA alleles at a false discovery rate of 0.05. For the cohort, immune exposure information was limited to CMV serostatus. When HLA alleles, especially DR and DQ, strongly co-occurred, attributing TCR associations to individual alleles was difficult. A later analysis reported that several top co-occurrence clusters appeared linked to parvovirus B19, influenza, CMV and Epstein-Barr virus. A further reported finding was that TCR beta sequences accurately predicted the HLA-A and HLA-B alleles for most subjects in the first cohort. It was suggested by the authors that the approach could potentially be generalized to other disease states and immunological phenotypes. A total of about 180 TCR beta chains were listed by the study as associated with cytomegalovirus. A group of highly shared sequence variants was considered likely to be a technical artifact of the sequencing pipeline. A later genetic analysis associated a missense DCLRE1C variant with V-gene and J-gene trimming of TCR beta chains, and an independent cohort replicated the association. Linkage disequilibrium might explain the correlated functional status among segregating V segments, but an unknown experimental factor could not be ruled out. Some IMGT-functional V segments, including TRBV6-2 and TRBV6-3, could not be told apart with the 87-base-pair reads, so those segments were excluded. In a later genetic analysis, fewer N-insertions in productive TCRs were reported among donors in an Asian-associated ancestry cluster than the roughly 700-donor mean. Because HLA typing was unavailable for some donors at each locus, only the typed subset was used in association tests. This cohort had only TCR beta chains sequenced, and the lack of alpha or paired-chain data limited which features could be detected. The classifier was reported to diagnose cytomegalovirus status with high specificity and sensitivity in both the original and validation cohorts. In vitro tests confirmed that a few of the cytomegalovirus-associated TCR beta chains recognize cytomegalovirus antigens. In a later analysis, TCR association rates were found to vary across HLA loci, with the most associated TCRs seen for DRB1 alleles and the fewest for HLA-C alleles. In an earlier analysis of approximately 590 of the donors, most TCR beta V segments appeared in productive rearrangements about 87% or about 30% of the time, broadly matching IMGT annotations. Presence/absence analyses assumed roughly uniform sequencing depth across donors, an assumption that may not hold.

This TCR was recovered from a man aged 25 to 45 in good health and CMV-seronegative. The chain couples TRBV11-3 to TRBJ2-5, and 7 junctional nucleotides match TRBD1. Sequenced material: PBMCs. The DNA reads as follows: TGTGCCAGCAGCCCACGACAGGGAGACCAAGAGACCCAGTACTTC. It translates as CASSPRQGDQETQYF.